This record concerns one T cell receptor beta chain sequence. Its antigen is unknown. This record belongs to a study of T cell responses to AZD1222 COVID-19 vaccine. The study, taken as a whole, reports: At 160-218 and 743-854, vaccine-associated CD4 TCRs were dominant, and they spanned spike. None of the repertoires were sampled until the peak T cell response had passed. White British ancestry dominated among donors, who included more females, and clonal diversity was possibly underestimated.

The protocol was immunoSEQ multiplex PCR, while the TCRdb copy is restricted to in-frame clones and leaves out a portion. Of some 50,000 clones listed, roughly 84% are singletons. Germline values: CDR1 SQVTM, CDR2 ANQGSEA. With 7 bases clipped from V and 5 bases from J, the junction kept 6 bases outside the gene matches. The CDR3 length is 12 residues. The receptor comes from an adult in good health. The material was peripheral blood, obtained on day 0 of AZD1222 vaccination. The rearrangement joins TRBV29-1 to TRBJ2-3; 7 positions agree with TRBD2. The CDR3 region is CSAGTKGDTQYF. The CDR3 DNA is TGCAGCGCCGGGACTAAGGGAGATACGCAGTATTTT.